This entry features one T cell receptor (beta chain) sequence. Its cognate antigen has yet to be identified. No base-level quality is on record; no much larger clone is a single base apart. The sample is drawn from a study of Tregs in tolerant kidney transplant recipients (dated by TCRdb to the late 2010s). At the level of the whole study: The study applied TCRbeta sequencing to find donor-specific regulatory T cells before combined kidney and bone marrow transplantation and then followed those same cells after transplant. The paper's findings and limits, for the study overall: In tolerant patients, the expansion of donor-specific Tregs was greater than global Treg expansion, suggesting that the expansion was antigen-driven rather than nonspecific. Because the PCR primers were changed over time for some patients, nucleotide-level comparison could not be performed across the samples from those patients. The study was constrained by small patient numbers, and validation of the findings is required in larger populations and under other immunosuppression protocols. Expanding Tregs with activated donor B cells appeared to identify the most biologically relevant and donor-specific TCRbeta repertoire. Although technical replication error seemed to be minimal, the question of biological reproducibility was not addressed directly.

Taken with the paper, the label for time point translates to: 6 months after combined kidney and bone marrow transplant. Related donors were used in the transplants with nonmyeloablative bone marrow transplantation, and mixed chimerism was transient in the human trials. Thawed PBMCs were FACS-sorted into unstimulated Tregs (CD4+CD25+CD127-), CD4+ non-Tregs (CD4+CD25-), CD4 cells and CD8 cells. The patients were a handful of recipients of combined kidney and bone marrow transplants from the ITN036ST trial, and samples were available only for these trial subjects. Healthy control blood was processed by Ficoll density gradient to PBMCs and cryopreserved; patient PBMCs were collected before and after transplant. Genomic DNA was extracted from sorted cells with the QIAGEN DNeasy Blood and Tissue Kit for TCRbeta CDR3 sequencing. High-throughput TCRbeta CDR3 sequencing, which included PCR amplification with bias correction and internal controls, was done commercially through immunoSEQ. In the authors' own workflow: Unique productive TCRbeta sequences were defined by CDR3 nucleotide sequence where primers matched, and otherwise by CDR3 amino acid sequence together with Vbeta and Jbeta genes. To correct sorting error, sequences shared between sorted populations at a frequency ratio of 2:1 or less were removed; the rest were assigned to the higher population. A sequence was defined as donor-reactive if the sequence was expanded at least 5-fold in CFSE-low cells compared with unstimulated cells and had a frequency of at least 0.01% in CFSE-low cells. Jensen-Shannon divergence calculated on the top 100 TCRbeta sequences ranked by frequency was used to measure repertoire divergence. For samples with multiple sequencing runs, sorting error was corrected separately for each run before the runs were pooled. Here the immuneACCESS table is served through TCRdb, limited to in-frame sequences with V and J called. Missing clones are a known gap in these copies; in checked studies unresolved V genes cover under half, and the rest lacks a known reason. The DNA was the basis for D and trimming; V, J and clone size are from that table. Recorded for this sample are 20,000 to 25,000 clones; 81% of them occurred a single time. Around 25% of the sample goes to the ten largest clones.

The cysteine opens and the phenylalanine closes a CDR3 of 16 amino acids. Only the CDR3 DNA is retained, 48 bases long and in frame from the first base. V and J are truncated by 0 bases and 6 bases respectively, leaving an intervening sequence of 18 bases. CDR1 and CDR2 are read off the germline V gene as SGHDT and YYEEEE. This TCR came from a human patient who received a combined kidney and bone marrow transplant. Some T cells may be donor cells from the graft after a transplant. The starting material was CD8+ T cells from blood (PBMCs), obtained 6 months after the transplant. Rearrangement joined TRBV5-6 to TRBJ1-2; TRBD1 is possibly the D segment (6 matching bases). CDR3 loop: CASSLGSKLAGDGYTF. The nucleotides read TGTGCCAGCAGCTTGGGTTCTAAGTTAGCAGGGGATGGCTACACCTTC.